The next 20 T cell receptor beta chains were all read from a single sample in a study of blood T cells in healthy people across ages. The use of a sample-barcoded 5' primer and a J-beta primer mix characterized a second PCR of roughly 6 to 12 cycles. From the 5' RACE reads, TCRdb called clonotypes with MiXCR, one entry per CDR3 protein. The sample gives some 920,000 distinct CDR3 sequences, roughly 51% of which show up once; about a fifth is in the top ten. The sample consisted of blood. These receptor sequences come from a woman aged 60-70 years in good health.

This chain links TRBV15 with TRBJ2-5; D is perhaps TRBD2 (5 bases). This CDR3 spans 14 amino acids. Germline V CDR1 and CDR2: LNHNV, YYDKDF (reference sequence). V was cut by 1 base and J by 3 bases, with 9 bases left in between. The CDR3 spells CATSRGPGKETQYF. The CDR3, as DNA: TGTGCCACCAGCAGAGGTCCGGGGAAAGAGACCCAGTACTTC.

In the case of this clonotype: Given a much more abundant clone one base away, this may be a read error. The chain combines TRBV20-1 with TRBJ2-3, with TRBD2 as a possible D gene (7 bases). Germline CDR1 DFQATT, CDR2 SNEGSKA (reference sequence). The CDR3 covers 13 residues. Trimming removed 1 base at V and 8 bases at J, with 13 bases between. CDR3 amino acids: CSARGEGGGTQYF. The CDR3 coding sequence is TGCAGTGCTAGAGGGGAGGGGGGTGGTACGCAGTATTTT.

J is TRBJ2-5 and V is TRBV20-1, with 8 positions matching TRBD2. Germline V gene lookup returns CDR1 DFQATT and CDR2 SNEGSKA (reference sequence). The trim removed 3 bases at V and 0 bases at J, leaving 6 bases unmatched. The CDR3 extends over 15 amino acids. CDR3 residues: CSARLGGRNQETQYF. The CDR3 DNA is TGCAGTGCTAGGCTGGGCGGGAGGAACCAAGAGACCCAGTACTTC.

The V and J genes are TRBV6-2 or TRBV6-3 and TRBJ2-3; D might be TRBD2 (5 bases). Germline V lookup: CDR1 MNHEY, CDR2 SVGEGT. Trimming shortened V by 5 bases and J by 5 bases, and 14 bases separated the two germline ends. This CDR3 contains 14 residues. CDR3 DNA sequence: TGTGCCAGCAGTACGAGGGAGTCACAAGATACGCAGTATTTT. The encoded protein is CASSTRESQDTQYF.

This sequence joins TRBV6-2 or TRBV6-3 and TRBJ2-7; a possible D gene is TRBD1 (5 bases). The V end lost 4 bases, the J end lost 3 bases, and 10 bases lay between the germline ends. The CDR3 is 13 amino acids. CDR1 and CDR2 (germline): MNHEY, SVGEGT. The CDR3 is CASSWGGHYEQYF. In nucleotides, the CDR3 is TGTGCCAGCAGTTGGGGCGGTCACTACGAGCAGTACTTC.

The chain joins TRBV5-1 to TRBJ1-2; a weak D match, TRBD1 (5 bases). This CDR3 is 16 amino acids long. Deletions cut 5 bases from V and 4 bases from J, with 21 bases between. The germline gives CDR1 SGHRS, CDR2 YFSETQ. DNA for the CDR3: TGCGCCAGCAGGGAACGGGACGTAGCCTCCTTCTATGGCTACACCTTC. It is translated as CASRERDVASFYGYTF.

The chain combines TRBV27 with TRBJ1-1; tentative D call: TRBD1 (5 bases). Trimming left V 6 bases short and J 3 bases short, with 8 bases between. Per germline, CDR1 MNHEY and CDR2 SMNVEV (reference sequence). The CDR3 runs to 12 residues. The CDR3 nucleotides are TGTGCCAGCAGGCAGACAGACACTGAAGCTTTCTTT. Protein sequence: CASRQTDTEAFF.

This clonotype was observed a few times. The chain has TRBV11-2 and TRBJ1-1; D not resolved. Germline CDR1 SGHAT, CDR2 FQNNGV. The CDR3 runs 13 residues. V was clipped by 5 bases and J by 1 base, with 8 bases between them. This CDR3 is CASSKDANTEAFF. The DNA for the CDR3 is TGTGCCAGCAGCAAGGACGCGAACACTGAAGCTTTCTTT.

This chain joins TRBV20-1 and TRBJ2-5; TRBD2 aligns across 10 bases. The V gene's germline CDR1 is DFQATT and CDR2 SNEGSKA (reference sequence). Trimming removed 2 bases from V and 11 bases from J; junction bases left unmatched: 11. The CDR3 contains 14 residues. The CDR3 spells CSARLAGATREQYF. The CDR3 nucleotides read TGCAGTGCTAGACTAGCGGGGGCGACTAGGGAGCAGTACTTC.

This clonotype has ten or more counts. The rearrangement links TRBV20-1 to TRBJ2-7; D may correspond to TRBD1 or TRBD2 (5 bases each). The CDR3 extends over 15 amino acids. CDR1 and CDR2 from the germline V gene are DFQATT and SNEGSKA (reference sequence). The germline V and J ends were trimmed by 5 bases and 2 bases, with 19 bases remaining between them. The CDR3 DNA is TGCAGTGCTCCCTCTTTACGGGGCACACCCTACGAGCAGTACTTC. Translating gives CSAPSLRGTPYEQYF.

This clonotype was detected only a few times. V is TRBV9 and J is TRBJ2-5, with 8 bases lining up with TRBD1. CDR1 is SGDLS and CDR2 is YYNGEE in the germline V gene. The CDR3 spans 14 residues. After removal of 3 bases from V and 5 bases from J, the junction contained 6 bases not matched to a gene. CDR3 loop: CASSGSRGLETQYF. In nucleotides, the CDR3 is TGTGCCAGCAGCGGTTCCAGGGGGCTTGAGACCCAGTACTTC.

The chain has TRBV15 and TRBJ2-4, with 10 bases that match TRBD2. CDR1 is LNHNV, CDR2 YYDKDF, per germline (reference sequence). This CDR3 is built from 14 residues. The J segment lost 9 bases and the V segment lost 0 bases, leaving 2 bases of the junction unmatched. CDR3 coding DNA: TGTGCCACCAGCAGAGACGTAGCGGGAGGCATTCAGTACTTC. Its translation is CATSRDVAGGIQYF.

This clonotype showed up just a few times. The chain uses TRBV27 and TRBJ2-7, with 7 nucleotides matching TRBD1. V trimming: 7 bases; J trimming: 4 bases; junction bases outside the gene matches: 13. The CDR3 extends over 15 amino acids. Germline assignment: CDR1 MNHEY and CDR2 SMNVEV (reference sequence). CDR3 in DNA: TGTGCCAGCACCTCCAGACAGGGAGAAAGTTACGAGCAGTACTTC. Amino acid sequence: CASTSRQGESYEQYF.

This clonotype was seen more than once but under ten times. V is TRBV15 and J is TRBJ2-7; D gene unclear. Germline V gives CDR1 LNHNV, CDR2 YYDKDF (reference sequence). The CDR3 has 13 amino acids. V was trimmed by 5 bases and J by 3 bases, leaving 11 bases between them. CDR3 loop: CATSDRQLYEQYF. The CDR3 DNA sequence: TGTGCCACCAGCGACCGTCAGCTCTACGAGCAGTACTTC.

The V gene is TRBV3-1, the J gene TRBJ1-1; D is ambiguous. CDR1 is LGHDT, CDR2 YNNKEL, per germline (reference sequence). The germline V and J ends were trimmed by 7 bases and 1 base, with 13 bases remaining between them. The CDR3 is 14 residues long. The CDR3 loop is CASNQADRNTEAFF. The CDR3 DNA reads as TGTGCCAGCAATCAAGCTGACCGGAACACTGAAGCTTTCTTT.

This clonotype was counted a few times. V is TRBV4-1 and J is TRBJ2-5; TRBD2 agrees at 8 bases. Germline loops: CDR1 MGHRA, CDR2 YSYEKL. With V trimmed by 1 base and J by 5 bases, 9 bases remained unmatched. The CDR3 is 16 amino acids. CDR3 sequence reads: CASSQGSGLAAETQYF. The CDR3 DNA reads TGCGCCAGCAGCCAAGGATCCGGACTAGCCGCGGAGACCCAGTACTTC.

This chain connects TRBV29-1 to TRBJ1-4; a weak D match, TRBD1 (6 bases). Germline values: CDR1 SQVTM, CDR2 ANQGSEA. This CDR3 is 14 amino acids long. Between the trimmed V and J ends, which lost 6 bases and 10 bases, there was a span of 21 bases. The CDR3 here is CSVVRAGVGGKLFF. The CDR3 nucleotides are TGCAGCGTGGTCCGAGCAGGGGTTGGAGGAAAACTGTTTTTT.

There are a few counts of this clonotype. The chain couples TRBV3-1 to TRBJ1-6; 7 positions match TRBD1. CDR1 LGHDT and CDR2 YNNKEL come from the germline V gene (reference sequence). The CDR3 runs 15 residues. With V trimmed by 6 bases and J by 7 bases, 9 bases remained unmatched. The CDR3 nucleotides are TGTGCCAGCAGGAGCCGGGACAGCCTAAATTCACCCCTCCACTTT. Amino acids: CASRSRDSLNSPLHF.

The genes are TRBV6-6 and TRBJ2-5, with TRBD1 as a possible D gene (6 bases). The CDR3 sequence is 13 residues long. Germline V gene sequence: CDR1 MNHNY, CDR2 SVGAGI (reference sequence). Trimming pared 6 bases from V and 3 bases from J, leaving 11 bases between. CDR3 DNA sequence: TGTGCCAGCAGGGGGACACGAGAAGAGACCCAGTACTTC. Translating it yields CASRGTREETQYF.

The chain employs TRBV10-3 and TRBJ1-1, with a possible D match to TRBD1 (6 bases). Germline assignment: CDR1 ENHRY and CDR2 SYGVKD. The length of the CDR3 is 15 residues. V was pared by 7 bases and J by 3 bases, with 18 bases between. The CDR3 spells CAINPTGDGYTEAFF. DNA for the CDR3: TGTGCCATCAACCCGACAGGAGACGGATACACTGAAGCTTTCTTT.